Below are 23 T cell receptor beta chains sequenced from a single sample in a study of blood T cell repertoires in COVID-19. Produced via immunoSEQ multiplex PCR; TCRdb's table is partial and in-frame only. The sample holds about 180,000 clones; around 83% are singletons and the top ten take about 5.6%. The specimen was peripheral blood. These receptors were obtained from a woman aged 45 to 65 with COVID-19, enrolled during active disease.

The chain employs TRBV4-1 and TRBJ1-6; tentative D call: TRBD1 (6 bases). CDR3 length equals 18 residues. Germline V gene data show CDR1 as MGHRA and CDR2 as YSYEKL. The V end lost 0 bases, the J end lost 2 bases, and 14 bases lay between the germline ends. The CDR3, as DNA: TGCGCCAGCAGCCAAGAGGGAGAGGGGGTCACCTATAATTCACCCCTCCACTTT. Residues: CASSQEGEGVTYNSPLHF.

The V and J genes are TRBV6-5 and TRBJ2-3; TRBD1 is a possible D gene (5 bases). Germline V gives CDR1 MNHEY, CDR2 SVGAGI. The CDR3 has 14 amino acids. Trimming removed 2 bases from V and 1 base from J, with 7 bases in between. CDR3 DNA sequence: TGTGCCAGCAGTTACGGGGCGGGCACAGATACGCAGTATTTT. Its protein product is CASSYGAGTDTQYF.

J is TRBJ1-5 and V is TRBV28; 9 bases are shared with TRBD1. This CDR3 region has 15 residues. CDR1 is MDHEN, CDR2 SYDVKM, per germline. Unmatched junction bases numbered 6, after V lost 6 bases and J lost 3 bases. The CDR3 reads CASREQGAPNQPQHF. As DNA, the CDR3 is TGTGCCAGCAGGGAACAGGGGGCTCCCAATCAGCCCCAGCATTTT.

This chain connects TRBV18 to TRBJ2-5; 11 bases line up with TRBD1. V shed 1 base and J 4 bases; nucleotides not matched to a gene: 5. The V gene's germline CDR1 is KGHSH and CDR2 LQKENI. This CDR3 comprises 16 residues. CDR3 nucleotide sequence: TGTGCCAGCTCACCACGGGGACAGGGGGTAGGAGAGACCCAGTACTTC. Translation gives CASSPRGQGVGETQYF. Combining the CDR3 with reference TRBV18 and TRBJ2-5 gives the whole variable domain NAGVMQNPRHLVRRRGQEARLRCSPMKGHSHVYWYRQLPEEGLKFMVYLQKENIIDESGMPKERFSAEFPKEGPSILRIQQVVRGDSAAYFCASSPRGQGVGETQYFGPGTRLLVL.

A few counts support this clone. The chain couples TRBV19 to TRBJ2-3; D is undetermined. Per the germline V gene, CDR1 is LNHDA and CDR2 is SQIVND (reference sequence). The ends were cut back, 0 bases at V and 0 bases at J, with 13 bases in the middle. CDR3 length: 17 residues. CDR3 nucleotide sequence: TGTGCCAGTAGTATAGATCACGGCGGTGCTAGCACAGATACGCAGTATTTT. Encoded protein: CASSIDHGGASTDTQYF.

The CDR3 here is CASSYSTGSEAFF. CDR3 nucleotide sequence: TGTGCCAGCAGTTACTCGACAGGGAGTGAAGCTTTCTTT. V is TRBV6-5 and J is TRBJ1-1, with 7 bases identical to TRBD1. CDR1 MNHEY and CDR2 SVGAGI come from the germline V gene. This CDR3 is 13 amino acids long. V shed 0 bases and J 7 bases; nucleotides not matched to a gene: 2.

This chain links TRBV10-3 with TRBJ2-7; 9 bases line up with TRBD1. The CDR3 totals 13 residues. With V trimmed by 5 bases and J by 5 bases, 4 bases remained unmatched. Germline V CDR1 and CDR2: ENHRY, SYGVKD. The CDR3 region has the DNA TGTGCCATCAGTCGGGACAGGGCGAACGAGCAGTACTTC. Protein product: CAISRDRANEQYF.

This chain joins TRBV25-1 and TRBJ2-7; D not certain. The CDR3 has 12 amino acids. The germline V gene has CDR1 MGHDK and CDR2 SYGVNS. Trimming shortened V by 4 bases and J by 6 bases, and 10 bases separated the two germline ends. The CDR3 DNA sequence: TGTGCCAGCAGTGTCTTCGGGTCCGAGCAGTACTTC. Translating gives CASSVFGSEQYF.

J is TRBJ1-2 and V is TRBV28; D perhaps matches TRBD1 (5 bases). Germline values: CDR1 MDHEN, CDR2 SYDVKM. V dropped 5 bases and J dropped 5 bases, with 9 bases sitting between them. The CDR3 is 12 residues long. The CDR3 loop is CASSHRLYGYTF. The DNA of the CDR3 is TGTGCCAGCAGTCACAGGCTTTATGGCTACACCTTC.

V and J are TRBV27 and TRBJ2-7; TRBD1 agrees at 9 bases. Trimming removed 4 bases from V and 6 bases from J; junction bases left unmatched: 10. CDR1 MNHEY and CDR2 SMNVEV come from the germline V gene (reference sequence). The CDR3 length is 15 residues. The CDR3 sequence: CASSSSTGGAGEQYF. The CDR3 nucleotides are TGTGCCAGCAGTTCGTCAACAGGGGGCGCGGGCGAGCAGTACTTC.

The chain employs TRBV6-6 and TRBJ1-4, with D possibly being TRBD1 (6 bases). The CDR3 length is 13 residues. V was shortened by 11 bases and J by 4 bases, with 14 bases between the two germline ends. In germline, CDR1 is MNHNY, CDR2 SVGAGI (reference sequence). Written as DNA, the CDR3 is TGTGCCGTGCGGGGGGCGGTTAATGAAAAACTGTTTTTT. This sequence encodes CAVRGAVNEKLFF.

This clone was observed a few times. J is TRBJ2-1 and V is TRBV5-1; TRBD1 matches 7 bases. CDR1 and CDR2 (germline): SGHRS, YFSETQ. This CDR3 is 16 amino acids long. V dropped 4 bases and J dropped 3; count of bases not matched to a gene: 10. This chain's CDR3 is CASSLKTGILYNEQFF. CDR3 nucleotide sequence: TGCGCCAGCAGCCTCAAGACAGGGATTCTCTACAATGAGCAGTTCTTC.

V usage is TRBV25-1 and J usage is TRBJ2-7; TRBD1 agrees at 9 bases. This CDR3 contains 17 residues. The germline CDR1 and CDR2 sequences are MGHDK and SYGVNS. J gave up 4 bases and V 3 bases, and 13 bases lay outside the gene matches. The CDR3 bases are TGTGCCAGCAGTGAGGGTCCGAAAACAGGGGGCTATTACGAGCAGTACTTC. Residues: CASSEGPKTGGYYEQYF.

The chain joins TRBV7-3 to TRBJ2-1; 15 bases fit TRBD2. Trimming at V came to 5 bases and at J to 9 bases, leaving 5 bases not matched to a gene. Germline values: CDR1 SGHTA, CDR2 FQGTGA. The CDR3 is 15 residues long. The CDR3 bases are TGTGCCAGCAGCGAGCCGGGACTAGCGGGGGGTGAGCAGTTCTTC. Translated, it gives CASSEPGLAGGEQFF.

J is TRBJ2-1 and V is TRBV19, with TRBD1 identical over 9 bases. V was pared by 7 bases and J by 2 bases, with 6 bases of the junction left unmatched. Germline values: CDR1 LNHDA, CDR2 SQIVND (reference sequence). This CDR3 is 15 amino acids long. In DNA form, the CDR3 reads TGTGCCAGTACGGTAGGGACAGGGACCTACAATGAGCAGTTCTTC. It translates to CASTVGTGTYNEQFF.

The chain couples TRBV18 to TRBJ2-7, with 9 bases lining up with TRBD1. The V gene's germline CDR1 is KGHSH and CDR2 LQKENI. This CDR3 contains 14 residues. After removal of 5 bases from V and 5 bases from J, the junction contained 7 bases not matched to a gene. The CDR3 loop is CASSTGTGLDEQYF. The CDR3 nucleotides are TGTGCCAGCTCAACCGGGACAGGGCTGGACGAGCAGTACTTC.

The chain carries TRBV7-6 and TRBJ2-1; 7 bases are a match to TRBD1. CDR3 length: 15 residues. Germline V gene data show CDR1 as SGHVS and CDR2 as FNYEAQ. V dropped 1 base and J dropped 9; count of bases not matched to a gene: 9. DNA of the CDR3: TGTGCCAGCAGCTTAGGACAGGGTAGTTTGGGTGAGCAGTTCTTC. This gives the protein CASSLGQGSLGEQFF.

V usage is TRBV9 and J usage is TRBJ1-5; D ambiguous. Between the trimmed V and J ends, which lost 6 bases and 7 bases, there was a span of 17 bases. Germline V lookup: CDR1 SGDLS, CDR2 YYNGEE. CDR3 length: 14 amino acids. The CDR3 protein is CASTPGEGHQPQHF. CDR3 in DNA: TGTGCCAGCACCCCCGGGGAGGGCCACCAGCCCCAGCATTTT.

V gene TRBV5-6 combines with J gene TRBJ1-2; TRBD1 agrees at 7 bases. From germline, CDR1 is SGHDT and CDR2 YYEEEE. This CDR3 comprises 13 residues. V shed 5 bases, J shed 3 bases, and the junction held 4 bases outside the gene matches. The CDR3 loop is CASRAGTDYGYTF. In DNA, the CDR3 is TGTGCCAGCAGGGCCGGGACAGACTATGGCTACACCTTC. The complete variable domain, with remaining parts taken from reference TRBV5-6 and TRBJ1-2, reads DAGVTQSPTHLIKTRGQQVTLRCSPKSGHDTVSWYQQALGQGPQFIFQYYEEEERQRGNFPDRFSGHQFPNYSSELNVNALLLGDSALYLCASRAGTDYGYTFGSGTRLTVV.

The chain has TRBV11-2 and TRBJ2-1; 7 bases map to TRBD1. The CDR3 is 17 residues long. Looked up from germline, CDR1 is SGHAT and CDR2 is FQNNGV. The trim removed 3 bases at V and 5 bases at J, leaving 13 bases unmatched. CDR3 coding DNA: TGTGCCAGCAGCTTCCCCCCCGACAGGGTGTGGGACAATGAGCAGTTCTTC. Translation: CASSFPPDRVWDNEQFF.

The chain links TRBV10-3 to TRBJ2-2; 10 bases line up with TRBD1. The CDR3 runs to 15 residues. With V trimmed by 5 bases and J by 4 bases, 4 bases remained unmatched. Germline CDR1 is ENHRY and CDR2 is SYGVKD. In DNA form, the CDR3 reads TGTGCCATCAGTAGACAGGGGGCACCCACCGGGGAGCTGTTTTTT. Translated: CAISRQGAPTGELFF.

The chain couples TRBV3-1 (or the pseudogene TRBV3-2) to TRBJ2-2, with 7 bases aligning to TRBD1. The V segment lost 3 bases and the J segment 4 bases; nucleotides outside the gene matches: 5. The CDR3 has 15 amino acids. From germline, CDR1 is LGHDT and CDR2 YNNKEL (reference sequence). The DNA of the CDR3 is TGTGCCAGCAGCCAGACAGGGTTAGGCACCGGGGAGCTGTTTTTT. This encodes CASSQTGLGTGELFF.

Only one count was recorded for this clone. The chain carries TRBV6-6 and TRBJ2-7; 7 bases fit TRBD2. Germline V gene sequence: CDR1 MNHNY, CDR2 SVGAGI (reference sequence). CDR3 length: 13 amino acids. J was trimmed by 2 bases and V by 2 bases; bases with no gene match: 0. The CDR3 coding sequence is TGTGCCAGCAGTTACAGCGGGACCTACGAGCAGTACTTC. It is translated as CASSYSGTYEQYF.